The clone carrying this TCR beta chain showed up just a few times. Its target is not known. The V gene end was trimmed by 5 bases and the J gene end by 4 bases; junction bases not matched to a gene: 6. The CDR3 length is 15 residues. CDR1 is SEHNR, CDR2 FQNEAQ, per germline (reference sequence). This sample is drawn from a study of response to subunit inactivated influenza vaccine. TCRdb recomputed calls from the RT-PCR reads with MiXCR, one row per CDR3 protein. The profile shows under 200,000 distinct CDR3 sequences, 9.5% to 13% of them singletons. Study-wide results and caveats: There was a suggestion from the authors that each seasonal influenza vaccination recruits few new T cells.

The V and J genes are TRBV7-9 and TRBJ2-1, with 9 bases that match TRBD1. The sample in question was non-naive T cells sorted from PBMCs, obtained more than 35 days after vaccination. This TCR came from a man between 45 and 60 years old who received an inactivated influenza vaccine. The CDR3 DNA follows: TGTGCCAGCAGCGTGGGACAGGGAGGGTACAATGAGCAGTTCTTC. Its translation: CASSVGQGGYNEQFF.